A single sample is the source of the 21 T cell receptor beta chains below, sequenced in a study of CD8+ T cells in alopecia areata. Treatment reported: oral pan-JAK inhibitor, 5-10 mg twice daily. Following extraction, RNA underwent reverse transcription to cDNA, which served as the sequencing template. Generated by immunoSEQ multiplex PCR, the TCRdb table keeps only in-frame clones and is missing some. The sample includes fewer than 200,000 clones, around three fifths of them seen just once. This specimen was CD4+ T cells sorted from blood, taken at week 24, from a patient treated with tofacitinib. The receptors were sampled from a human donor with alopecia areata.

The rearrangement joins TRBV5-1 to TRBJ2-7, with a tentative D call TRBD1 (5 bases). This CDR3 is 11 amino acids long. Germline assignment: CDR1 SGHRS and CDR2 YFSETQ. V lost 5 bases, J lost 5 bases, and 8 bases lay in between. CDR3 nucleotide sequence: TGCGCCAGCAGGATCAGGGACGAGCAGTACTTC. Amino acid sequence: CASRIRDEQYF.

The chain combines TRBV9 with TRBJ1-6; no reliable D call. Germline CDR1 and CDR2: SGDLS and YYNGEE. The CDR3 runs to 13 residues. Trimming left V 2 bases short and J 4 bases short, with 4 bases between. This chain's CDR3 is CASSVDYNSPLHF. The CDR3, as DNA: TGTGCCAGCAGCGTTGATTATAATTCACCCCTCCACTTT.

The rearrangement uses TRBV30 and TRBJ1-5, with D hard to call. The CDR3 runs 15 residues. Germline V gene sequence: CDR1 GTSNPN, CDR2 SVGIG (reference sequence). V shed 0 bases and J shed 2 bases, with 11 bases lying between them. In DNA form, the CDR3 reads TGTGCCTGGAGTGTTCAAGTTGGGGGCAATCAGCCCCAGCATTTT. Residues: CAWSVQVGGNQPQHF.

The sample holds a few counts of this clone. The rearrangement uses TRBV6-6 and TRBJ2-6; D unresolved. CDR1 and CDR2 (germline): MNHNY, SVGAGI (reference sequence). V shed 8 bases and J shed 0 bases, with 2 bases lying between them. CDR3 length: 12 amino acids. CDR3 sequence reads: CASDSGANVLTF. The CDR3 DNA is TGTGCCAGCGACTCTGGGGCCAACGTCCTGACTTTC.

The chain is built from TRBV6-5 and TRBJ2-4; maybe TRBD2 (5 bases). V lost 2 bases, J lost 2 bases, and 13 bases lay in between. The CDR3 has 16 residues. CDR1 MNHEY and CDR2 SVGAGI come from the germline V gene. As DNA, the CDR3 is TGTGCCAGCAGTTACCTCAGCGGAACCACCAAAAACATTCAGTACTTC. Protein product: CASSYLSGTTKNIQYF.

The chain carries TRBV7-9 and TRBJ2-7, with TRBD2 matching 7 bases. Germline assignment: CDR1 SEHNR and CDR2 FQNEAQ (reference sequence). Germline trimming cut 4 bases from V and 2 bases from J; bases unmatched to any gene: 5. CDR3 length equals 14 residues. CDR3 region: CASSWEGKPYEQYF. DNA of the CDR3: TGTGCCAGCAGCTGGGAGGGAAAACCCTACGAGCAGTACTTC.

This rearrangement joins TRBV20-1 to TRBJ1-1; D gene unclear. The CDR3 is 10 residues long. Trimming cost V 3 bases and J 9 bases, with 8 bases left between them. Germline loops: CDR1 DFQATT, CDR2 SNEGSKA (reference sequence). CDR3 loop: CSASGEKAFF. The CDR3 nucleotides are TGCAGTGCTAGCGGGGAGAAAGCTTTCTTT.

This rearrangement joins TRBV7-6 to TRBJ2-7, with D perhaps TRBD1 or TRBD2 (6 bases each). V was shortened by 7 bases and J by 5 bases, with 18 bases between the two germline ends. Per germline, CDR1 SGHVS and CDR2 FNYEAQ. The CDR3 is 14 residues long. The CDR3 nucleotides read TGTGCCAGCACCCGGGAGTACCAGGGGAACGAGCAGTACTTC. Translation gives CASTREYQGNEQYF.

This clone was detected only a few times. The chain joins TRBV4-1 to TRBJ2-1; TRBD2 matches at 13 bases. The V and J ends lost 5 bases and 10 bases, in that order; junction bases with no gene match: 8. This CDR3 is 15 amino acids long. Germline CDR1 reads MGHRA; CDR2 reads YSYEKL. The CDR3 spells CASSVETSGGREQFF. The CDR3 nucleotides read TGCGCCAGCAGCGTGGAGACTAGCGGGGGGAGGGAGCAGTTCTTC.

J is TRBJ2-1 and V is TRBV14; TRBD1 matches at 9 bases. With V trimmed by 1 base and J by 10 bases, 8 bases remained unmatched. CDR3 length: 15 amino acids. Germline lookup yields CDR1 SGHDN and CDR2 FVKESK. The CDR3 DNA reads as TGTGCCAGCAGCCAAGCGACAGGGGGGTATGACGAGCAGTTCTTC. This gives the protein CASSQATGGYDEQFF.

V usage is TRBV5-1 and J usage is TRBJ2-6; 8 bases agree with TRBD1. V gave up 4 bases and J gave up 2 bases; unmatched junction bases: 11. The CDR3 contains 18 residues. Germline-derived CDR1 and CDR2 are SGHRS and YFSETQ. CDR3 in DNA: TGCGCCAGCAGCACTGCAGGGGGCGCCGTCGCTGGGGCCAACGTCCTGACTTTC. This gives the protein CASSTAGGAVAGANVLTF.

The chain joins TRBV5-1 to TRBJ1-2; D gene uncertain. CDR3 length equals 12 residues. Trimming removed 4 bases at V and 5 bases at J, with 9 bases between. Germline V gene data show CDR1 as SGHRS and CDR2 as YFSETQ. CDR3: CASSVDSYGYTF. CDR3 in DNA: TGCGCCAGCAGCGTGGACTCGTATGGCTACACCTTC.

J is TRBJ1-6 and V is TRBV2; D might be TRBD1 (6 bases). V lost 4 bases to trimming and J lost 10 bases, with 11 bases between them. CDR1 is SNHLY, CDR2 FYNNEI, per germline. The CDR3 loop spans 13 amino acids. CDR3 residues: CASSVPGDSPLHF. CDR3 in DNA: TGTGCCAGCAGTGTCCCAGGGGACTCACCCCTCCACTTT.

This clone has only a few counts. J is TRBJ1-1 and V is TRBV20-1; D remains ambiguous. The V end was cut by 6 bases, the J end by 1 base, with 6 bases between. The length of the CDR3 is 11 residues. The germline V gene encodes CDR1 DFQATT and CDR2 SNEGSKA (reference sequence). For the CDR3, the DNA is TGCAGTGCAACTGCGAACACTGAAGCTTTCTTT. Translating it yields CSATANTEAFF.

CDR3: CASSSSGGSIDTQYF. The CDR3 nucleotides read TGCGCCAGCAGCTCCAGCGGGGGGTCCATAGATACGCAGTATTTT. V is TRBV5-1 and J is TRBJ2-3, with TRBD2 identical over 9 bases. The CDR3 is 15 amino acids. V lost 3 bases and J lost 5; bases outside the gene matches: 7. Germline CDR1 is SGHRS and CDR2 is YFSETQ.

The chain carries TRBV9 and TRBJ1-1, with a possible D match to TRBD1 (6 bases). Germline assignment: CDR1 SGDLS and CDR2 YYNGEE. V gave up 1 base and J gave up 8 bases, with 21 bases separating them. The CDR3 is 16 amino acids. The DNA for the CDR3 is TGTGCCAGCAGCGTAAGTGGAGGCAGGGGAAGTAGAGAAGCTTTCTTT. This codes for CASSVSGGRGSREAFF.

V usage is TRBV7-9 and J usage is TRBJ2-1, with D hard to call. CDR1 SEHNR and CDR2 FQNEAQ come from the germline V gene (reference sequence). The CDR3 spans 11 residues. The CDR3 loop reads CAARSYNEQFF. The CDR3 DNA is TGTGCGGCGAGGTCTTACAATGAGCAGTTCTTC.

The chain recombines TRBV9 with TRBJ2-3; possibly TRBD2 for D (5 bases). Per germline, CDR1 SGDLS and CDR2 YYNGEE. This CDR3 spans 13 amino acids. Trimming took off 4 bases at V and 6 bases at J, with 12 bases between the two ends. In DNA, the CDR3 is TGTGCCAGCAGCCTAATCCCGGGGGATACGCAGTATTTT. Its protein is CASSLIPGDTQYF.

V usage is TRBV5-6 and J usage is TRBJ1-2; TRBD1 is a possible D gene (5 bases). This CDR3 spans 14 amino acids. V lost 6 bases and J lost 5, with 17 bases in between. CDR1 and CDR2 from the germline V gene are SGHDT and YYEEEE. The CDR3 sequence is CASKNGGLGYGYTF. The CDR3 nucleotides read TGTGCCAGCAAAAACGGGGGTTTGGGGTATGGCTACACCTTC.

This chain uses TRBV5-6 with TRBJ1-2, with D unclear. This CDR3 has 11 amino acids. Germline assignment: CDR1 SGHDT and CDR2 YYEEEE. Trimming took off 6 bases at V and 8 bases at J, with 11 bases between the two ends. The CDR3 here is CASNHNMGYTF. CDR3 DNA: TGTGCCAGCAACCACAACATGGGCTACACCTTC.

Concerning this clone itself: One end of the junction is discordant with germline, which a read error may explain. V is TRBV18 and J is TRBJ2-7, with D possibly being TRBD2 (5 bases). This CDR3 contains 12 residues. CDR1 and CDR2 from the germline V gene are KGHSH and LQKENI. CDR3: CASSPRGYEQYF. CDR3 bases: TGTGCCAGCTCCCCACGGGGATACGAGCAGTACTTC.